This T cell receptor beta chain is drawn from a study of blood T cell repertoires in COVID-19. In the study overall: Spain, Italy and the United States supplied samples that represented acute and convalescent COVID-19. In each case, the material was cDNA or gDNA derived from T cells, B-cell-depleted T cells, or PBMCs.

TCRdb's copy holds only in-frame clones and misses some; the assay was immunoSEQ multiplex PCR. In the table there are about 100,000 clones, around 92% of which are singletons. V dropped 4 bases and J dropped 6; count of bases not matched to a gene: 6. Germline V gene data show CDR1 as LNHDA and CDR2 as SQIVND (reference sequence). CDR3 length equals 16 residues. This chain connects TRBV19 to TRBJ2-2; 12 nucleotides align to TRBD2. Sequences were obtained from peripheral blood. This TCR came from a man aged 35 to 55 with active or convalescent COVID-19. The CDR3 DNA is TGTGCCAGTAGTACCAGGGGGACTAGCGGGTCCGGGGAGCTGTTTTTT. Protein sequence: CASSTRGTSGSGELFF. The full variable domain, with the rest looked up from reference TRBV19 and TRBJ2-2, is DGGITQSPKYLFRKEGQNVTLSCEQNLNHDAMYWYRQDPGQGLRLIYYSQIVNDFQKGDIAEGYSVSREKKESFPLTVTSAQKNPTAFYLCASSTRGTSGSGELFFGEGSRLTVL.